Below, 30 T cell receptor beta chains from the same sample are listed, as sequenced in a study of early T cells in non-severe SARS-CoV-2 infection. TCRdb fed the 5' RACE reads into MiXCR, producing one record per CDR3 protein. The sample has 40,000 to 55,000 distinct CDR3 sequences; 12% are singletons. Sequencing was performed on whole blood. The origin of the receptors is an adult who was a healthcare worker with PCR-confirmed SARS-CoV-2 infection or an uninfected control (not recorded which).

This clonotype has ten or more counts. This chain links TRBV7-6 with TRBJ2-3; no reliable D call. V dropped 5 bases and J dropped 4 bases, with 10 bases sitting between them. The germline gives CDR1 SGHVS, CDR2 FNYEAQ. This CDR3 has 13 residues. CDR3 sequence: CASSMDHSDTQYF. CDR3 coding DNA: TGTGCCAGCAGCATGGACCACTCAGATACGCAGTATTTT.

This clonotype has a handful of counts. The chain couples TRBV28 to TRBJ2-3; the D gene is possibly TRBD2 (5 bases). The V gene's germline CDR1 is MDHEN and CDR2 SYDVKM. The V end lost 5 bases, the J end lost 4 bases, and 10 bases lay between the germline ends. CDR3 length equals 13 residues. The CDR3 region is CASSPPRADTQYF. The DNA of the CDR3 is TGTGCCAGCAGTCCTCCGAGGGCAGATACGCAGTATTTT.

The genes are TRBV7-9 and TRBJ1-5, with TRBD1 identical over 7 bases. CDR3 size: 14 residues. Germline V CDR1 and CDR2: SEHNR, FQNEAQ (reference sequence). Trimming cost V 2 bases and J 4 bases; bases outside gene matches: 2. CDR3 nucleotide sequence: TGTGCCAGCAGCTTAACGACAGGGAATCAGCCCCAGCATTTT. It encodes CASSLTTGNQPQHF.

This clonotype has a count of ten or more. This chain uses TRBV29-1 with TRBJ1-3, with 8 bases matching TRBD1. The length of the CDR3 is 14 residues. CDR1 and CDR2 (germline): SQVTM, ANQGSEA. V shed 7 bases and J 2 bases; nucleotides not matched to a gene: 7. CDR3 nucleotide sequence: TGCAGCGGGGGAGACAGGGGAACTGGAAACACCATATATTTT. As protein: CSGGDRGTGNTIYF.

The chain combines TRBV6-2 or TRBV6-3 with TRBJ2-5; D could derive from TRBD1 or TRBD2 (6 bases each). The germline V gene has CDR1 MNHEY and CDR2 SVGEGT. Trimming took off 6 bases at V and 6 bases at J, with 17 bases between the two ends. This CDR3 is 14 amino acids long. The CDR3 sequence: CASSKGGAEKTQYF. In DNA, the CDR3 is TGTGCCAGCAGCAAGGGGGGAGCGGAGAAGACCCAGTACTTC.

V is TRBV12-3 or TRBV12-4 and J is TRBJ2-3; 10 bases agree with TRBD2. The CDR3 is 15 residues long. V gave up 6 bases and J gave up 4 bases; unmatched junction bases: 7. CDR3 loop: CASRPSGRVPDTQYF. Here the CDR3 DNA reads TGTGCCAGCAGACCCAGCGGGAGGGTCCCAGATACGCAGTATTTT.

This clonotype has only a few counts. CDR3 residues: CASSKTGGNTGELFF. The CDR3 DNA sequence: TGTGCCAGCAGCAAGACAGGGGGGAACACCGGGGAGCTGTTTTTT. The V and J genes are TRBV5-6 and TRBJ2-2, with 9 bases lining up with TRBD1. The CDR3 is 15 residues long. V shed 4 bases and J 1 base; nucleotides not matched to a gene: 2. Looked up from germline, CDR1 is SGHDT and CDR2 is YYEEEE.

This clonotype was counted between two and nine times. The rearrangement links TRBV20-1 to TRBJ2-7; 7 nucleotides match TRBD1. The CDR3 is 12 residues long. Germline V gene lookup returns CDR1 DFQATT and CDR2 SNEGSKA (reference sequence). The junction had 7 bases not matched to a gene; V was cut back by 7 bases and J by 4 bases. The CDR3 DNA reads as TGCAGTGGAGACAGGGCGGAATACGAGCAGTACTTC. Protein sequence: CSGDRAEYEQYF.

This chain links TRBV10-3 with TRBJ1-1; weak D call: TRBD1 (5 bases). V lost 10 bases and J 5 bases, leaving 8 bases between the germline ends. CDR3 length: 10 amino acids. The V gene's germline CDR1 is ENHRY and CDR2 SYGVKD. CDR3 in DNA: TGTGCCACTCAGGGTACTGAAGCTTTCTTT. This translates into CATQGTEAFF.

The chain is built from TRBV15 and TRBJ2-1; D is perhaps TRBD2 (6 bases). The V and J ends lost 0 bases and 9 bases respectively, with 9 bases between them. The V gene's germline CDR1 is LNHNV and CDR2 YYDKDF (reference sequence). CDR3 length: 13 amino acids. CDR3 DNA sequence: TGTGCCACCAGCAGAGATTTGGGGGGTGAGCAGTTCTTC. This translates into CATSRDLGGEQFF.

The chain links TRBV2 to TRBJ2-7, with TRBD2 matching 13 bases. The germline gives CDR1 SNHLY, CDR2 FYNNEI. The CDR3 has 16 amino acids. After removal of 6 bases from V and 3 bases from J, the junction contained 8 bases not matched to a gene. Here the CDR3 reads CASSLTSGGAGYEQYF. The CDR3 nucleotides read TGTGCCAGCAGCCTTACTAGCGGGGGGGCTGGCTACGAGCAGTACTTC.

As to this clonotype: Lacking the conserved final phenylalanine or tryptophan, this CDR3 likely reflects a read error. The J gene is TRBJ2-3, the V gene TRBV20-1; 7 bases are a match to TRBD1. The CDR3 is 14 amino acids. CDR1 and CDR2 (germline): DFQATT, SNEGSKA (reference sequence). J was trimmed by 3 bases and V by 3 bases; bases with no gene match: 6. CDR3 protein: CSARTGMGTDTQYS. For the CDR3, the DNA is TGCAGTGCTAGGACAGGGATGGGGACAGATACGCAGTATTCT.

This clonotype was observed many times. The chain links TRBV12-3 or TRBV12-4 to TRBJ1-5; TRBD1 matches at 7 bases. V shed 6 bases and J 2 bases; nucleotides not matched to a gene: 10. This CDR3 is 16 amino acids long. CDR3 residues: CASRDFKGGGNQPQHF. The CDR3 bases are TGTGCCAGCAGAGATTTTAAAGGGGGCGGCAATCAGCCCCAGCATTTT.

This clonotype was seen repeatedly, ten times or more. This chain uses TRBV6-2 or TRBV6-3 with TRBJ2-1; no clear D gene. This CDR3 is 12 amino acids long. V lost 2 bases, J lost 5 bases, and 4 bases lay in between. Germline V gene lookup returns CDR1 MNHEY and CDR2 SVGEGT. CDR3 sequence: CASSYKDNEQFF. CDR3 DNA sequence: TGTGCCAGCAGTTACAAGGACAATGAGCAGTTCTTC.

This clonotype has only a few counts. The chain recombines TRBV28 with TRBJ2-1; a possible D gene is TRBD2 (5 bases). The V gene's germline CDR1 is MDHEN and CDR2 SYDVKM. This CDR3 is built from 12 residues. Trimming took off 11 bases at V and 6 bases at J, with 14 bases between the two ends. The DNA for the CDR3 is TGTGCCTCCCGGGATTTCGGCAATGAGCAGTTCTTC. This sequence encodes CASRDFGNEQFF.

The V call is TRBV19, the J call TRBJ1-2; D is possibly TRBD1 (5 bases). V was cut by 6 bases and J by 3 bases, with 11 bases left in between. This CDR3 region has 13 residues. Germline CDR1 is LNHDA and CDR2 is SQIVND (reference sequence). CDR3 nucleotides: TGTGCCAGTAGGGATCGGGGCTACTATGGCTACACCTTC. This encodes CASRDRGYYGYTF. Looking up the rest from reference TRBV19 and TRBJ1-2 gives the full variable domain: DGGITQSPKYLFRKEGQNVTLSCEQNLNHDAMYWYRQDPGQGLRLIYYSQIVNDFQKGDIAEGYSVSREKKESFPLTVTSAQKNPTAFYLCASRDRGYYGYTFGSGTRLTVV.

In this sample, this clonotype turned up a few times. This chain joins TRBV24-1 and TRBJ1-4, with a tentative D call TRBD1 (5 bases). The germline V and J ends were trimmed by 0 bases and 5 bases, with 12 bases remaining between them. In germline, CDR1 is KGHDR, CDR2 SFDVKD. There are 16 residues in the CDR3. The DNA of the CDR3 is TGTGCCACCAGTGATTTGAGGAGCAGGGTGAATGAAAAACTGTTTTTT. This codes for CATSDLRSRVNEKLFF.

This clonotype showed up many times. V gene TRBV25-1 combines with J gene TRBJ1-2; D is undetermined. The length of the CDR3 is 11 residues. CDR1 and CDR2 from the germline V gene are MGHDK and SYGVNS. The germline V and J ends were trimmed by 2 bases and 7 bases, with 5 bases remaining between them. CDR3 in amino acids: CASSEVGGYTF. The CDR3 DNA follows: TGTGCCAGCAGTGAAGTTGGTGGCTACACCTTC.

This clonotype occurred many times. The chain recombines TRBV7-9 with TRBJ1-2, with D tentatively TRBD1 (6 bases). The CDR3 is 14 amino acids. In germline, CDR1 is SEHNR, CDR2 FQNEAQ (reference sequence). The V end was cut by 5 bases, the J end by 5 bases, with 15 bases between. Written as DNA, the CDR3 is TGTGCCAGCAGCCCCGGACAGTTCGGATATGGCTACACCTTC. Residues: CASSPGQFGYGYTF.

This clonotype was recorded a few times. The CDR3 coding sequence is TGTGCCAGCAGCGTAAGTAGCGGGAGGTTGAATGAGCAGTTCTTC. Residues: CASSVSSGRLNEQFF. The chain joins TRBV9 to TRBJ2-1; TRBD2 agrees at 10 bases. Trimming took 1 base from V and 7 from J; bases not matched to a gene: 5. This CDR3 has 15 residues. The V gene's germline CDR1 is SGDLS and CDR2 YYNGEE.

This clonotype appeared a few times. This chain joins TRBV14 and TRBJ2-7; 7 bases fit TRBD2. The CDR3 has 17 residues. The V and J ends lost 2 bases and 2 bases, in that order; junction bases with no gene match: 12. Per the germline V gene, CDR1 is SGHDN and CDR2 is FVKESK. The CDR3 loop is CASSQWGLSATPYEQYF. In nucleotides, the CDR3 is TGTGCCAGCAGCCAATGGGGACTATCAGCAACCCCCTACGAGCAGTACTTC. Combining the CDR3 with reference TRBV14 and TRBJ2-7 gives the whole variable domain EAGVTQFPSHSVIEKGQTVTLRCDPISGHDNLYWYRRVMGKEIKFLLHFVKESKQDESGMPNNRFLAERTGGTYSTLKVQPAELEDSGVYFCASSQWGLSATPYEQYFGPGTRLTVT.

The table lists this clonotype with many counts. The chain is built from TRBV11-2 and TRBJ2-1, with TRBD2 identical over 14 bases. This CDR3 is 15 amino acids long. V gave up 5 bases and J gave up 8 bases; unmatched junction bases: 5. The germline V gene has CDR1 SGHAT and CDR2 FQNNGV. The CDR3 region has the DNA TGTGCCAGCAGCCCGGGACTAGCGGGAGTTTATGAGCAGTTCTTC. This translates into CASSPGLAGVYEQFF.

This clonotype was recorded a few times. V is TRBV27 and J is TRBJ2-7; D unresolved. The germline V gene has CDR1 MNHEY and CDR2 SMNVEV (reference sequence). This CDR3 contains 14 residues. Trimming cost V 6 bases and J 0 bases, with 12 bases left between them. CDR3 sequence (DNA): TGTGCCAGCAGCTATTCTCCCTTCTCCTACGAGCAGTACTTC. This sequence encodes CASSYSPFSYEQYF.

This clonotype appeared a few times. The gene calls are TRBV4-3 and TRBJ1-1, with D perhaps matching TRBD1 (5 bases). CDR1 LGHNA and CDR2 YSLEER come from the germline V gene. The CDR3 has 13 amino acids. The V gene lost 0 bases and the J gene lost 8 bases, with 10 bases spanning the gap. CDR3 sequence reads: CASSQDSRGEAFF. In nucleotides, the CDR3 is TGCGCCAGCAGCCAAGATAGTAGGGGAGAAGCTTTCTTT.

This clonotype was found a few times. A junction boundary mismatches the germline segment, possibly from a read error. The chain employs TRBV4-1 and TRBJ2-7; unclear D gene. The CDR3 loop spans 13 amino acids. CDR1 is MGHRA, CDR2 YSYEKL, per germline. The CDR3 loop reads CASSQDQEYVQYF. In DNA, the CDR3 is TGCGCCAGCAGCCAAGATCAGGAATACGTGCAGTACTTC.

This clonotype was counted only a few times. V and J are TRBV27 and TRBJ2-1; the D call may be TRBD1 or TRBD2 (5 bases each). Deletions cut 5 bases from V and 4 bases from J, with 18 bases between. CDR1 is MNHEY, CDR2 SMNVEV, per germline (reference sequence). The CDR3 is 16 amino acids. CDR3 sequence: CASSANWDQLYNEQFF. CDR3 in DNA: TGTGCCAGCAGTGCCAACTGGGACCAACTATACAATGAGCAGTTCTTC.

This clonotype was observed many times. V gene TRBV7-6 combines with J gene TRBJ1-5; 7 nucleotides line up with TRBD1. Per the germline V gene, CDR1 is SGHVS and CDR2 is FNYEAQ. Trimming cost V 3 bases and J 7 bases; bases outside gene matches: 6. CDR3 size: 14 residues. The CDR3 bases are TGTGCCAGCAGCTTGTCAGGGGGGGCGCAGCCCCAGCATTTT. Translation gives CASSLSGGAQPQHF.

The sample holds a few counts of this clonotype. The rearrangement links TRBV20-1 to TRBJ2-3; no reliable D call. The length of the CDR3 is 11 residues. V lost 3 bases, J lost 0 bases, and 1 base lay in between. Germline-derived CDR1 and CDR2 are DFQATT and SNEGSKA (reference sequence). CDR3 in amino acids: CSASSTDTQYF. CDR3 DNA sequence: TGCAGTGCTAGTAGCACAGATACGCAGTATTTT.

This clonotype was counted many times. CDR3 coding DNA: TGTGCCAGTAGTCCAGCGACTGGAAACACCATATATTTT. It codes for CASSPATGNTIYF. The rearrangement links TRBV19 to TRBJ1-3, with no clear D. This CDR3 has 13 residues. The V gene's germline CDR1 is LNHDA and CDR2 SQIVND (reference sequence). Between the trimmed V and J ends, which lost 5 bases and 2 bases, there was a span of 7 bases.

This clonotype appeared many times. V gene TRBV6-6 combines with J gene TRBJ2-7, with 7 bases lining up with TRBD2. Germline V lookup: CDR1 MNHNY, CDR2 SVGAGI (reference sequence). Trimming at V came to 2 bases and at J to 6 bases, leaving 4 bases not matched to a gene. CDR3 size: 13 residues. The CDR3 region has the DNA TGTGCCAGCAGTTACGCGGGAGCGGGCGAGCAGTACTTC. It is translated as CASSYAGAGEQYF.